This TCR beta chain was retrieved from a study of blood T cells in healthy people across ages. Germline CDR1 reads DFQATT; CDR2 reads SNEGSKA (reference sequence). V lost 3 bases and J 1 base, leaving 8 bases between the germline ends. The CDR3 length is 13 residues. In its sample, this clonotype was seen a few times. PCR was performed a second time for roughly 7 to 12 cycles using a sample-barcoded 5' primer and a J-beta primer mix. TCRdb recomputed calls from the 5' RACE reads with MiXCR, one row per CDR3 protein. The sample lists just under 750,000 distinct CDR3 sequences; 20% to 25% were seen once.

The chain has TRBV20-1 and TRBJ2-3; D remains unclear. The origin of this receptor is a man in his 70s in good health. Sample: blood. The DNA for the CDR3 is TGCAGTGCTAGTGTAGACCGCACAGATACGCAGTATTTT. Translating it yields CSASVDRTDTQYF.